This T cell receptor (beta chain) was recorded in a study of blood T cell repertoires in COVID-19. Study as a whole: Acute-phase and convalescent COVID-19 samples originated in the United States, Italy and Spain. The cDNA or gDNA used as material had been derived from T cells, B-cell-depleted T cells, or PBMCs.

As originally analysed: Nucleated cell counts were estimated from reference gene primer amplification. Method: immunoSEQ multiplex PCR; TCRdb's copy keeps in-frame clones and lacks some. The V and J calls and the clone size are those of that table, but D and trimming were determined from the DNA. The sample has some 32,000 clones, 88% seen once; the top ten hold over 25%. The material sequenced was peripheral blood. This sequence was found in a human donor in a cohort sampled during active COVID-19.

CDR3 sequence (DNA): TGCGCCAGCAGCCAAGATTCGGCGGGAACTGGAAACACCATATATTTT. Encoded protein: CASSQDSAGTGNTIYF. The chain couples TRBV4-1 to TRBJ1-3; D gene ambiguous. CDR1 is MGHRA, CDR2 YSYEKL, per germline. The V and J ends lost 0 bases and 2 bases respectively, with 11 bases between them. CDR3 size: 16 residues.